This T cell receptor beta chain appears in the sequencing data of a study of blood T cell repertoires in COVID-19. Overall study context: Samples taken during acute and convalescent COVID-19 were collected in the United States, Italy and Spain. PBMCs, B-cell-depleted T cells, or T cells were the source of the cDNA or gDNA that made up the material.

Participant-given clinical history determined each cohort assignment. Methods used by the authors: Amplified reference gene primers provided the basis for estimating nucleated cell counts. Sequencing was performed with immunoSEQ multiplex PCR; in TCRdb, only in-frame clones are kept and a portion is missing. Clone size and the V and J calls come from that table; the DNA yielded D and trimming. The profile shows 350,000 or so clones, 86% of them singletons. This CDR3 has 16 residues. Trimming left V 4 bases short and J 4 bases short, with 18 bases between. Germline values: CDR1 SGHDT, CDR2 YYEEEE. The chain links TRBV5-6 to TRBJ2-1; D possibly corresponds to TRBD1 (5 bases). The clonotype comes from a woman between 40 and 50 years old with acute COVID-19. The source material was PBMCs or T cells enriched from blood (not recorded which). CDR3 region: CASSITRQKTYNEQFF. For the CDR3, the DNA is TGTGCCAGCAGCATAACCCGACAGAAGACATACAATGAGCAGTTCTTC.